A single sample gave rise to the 29 T cell receptor beta chains below, sequenced in a study of OX40 agonist ivuxolimab in advanced cancers. Clones were read by immunoSEQ multiplex PCR, and TCRdb kept only the in-frame ones, dropping some. The sample includes roughly 40,000 clones, roughly 86% seen only once; the top ten take more than 15%. This specimen was CD4+ or CD8+ T cells sorted from blood, taken in a trial of the OX40 agonist ivuxolimab. These receptors were taken from an adult with an advanced solid tumor such as melanoma, head and neck, liver or kidney cancer.

The chain recombines TRBV19 with TRBJ1-1; no clear D. This CDR3 is built from 10 residues. Trimming stripped 7 bases from V and 0 bases from J, with 0 bases between. Germline assignment: CDR1 LNHDA and CDR2 SQIVND (reference sequence). Here the CDR3 DNA reads TGTGCCAGTATGAACACTGAAGCTTTCTTT. This codes for CASMNTEAFF.

The chain is built from TRBV6-1 and TRBJ2-1; 8 nucleotides agree with TRBD1. V shed 3 bases and J 3 bases; nucleotides not matched to a gene: 4. Germline V lookup: CDR1 MNHNS, CDR2 SASEGT. The length of the CDR3 is 15 residues. The chain's CDR3 is CASSEDREYYNEQFF. The CDR3 DNA reads as TGTGCCAGCAGTGAGGACAGGGAGTACTACAATGAGCAGTTCTTC.

This rearrangement joins TRBV9 to TRBJ2-5; possible D gene TRBD1, 6 bases. The germline gives CDR1 SGDLS, CDR2 YYNGEE. The V gene lost 0 bases and the J gene lost 2 bases, with 11 bases spanning the gap. The CDR3 is 15 residues long. CDR3 sequence reads: CASSVGQGLQETQYF. The CDR3 bases are TGTGCCAGCAGCGTAGGGCAGGGGCTGCAAGAGACCCAGTACTTC.

This chain joins TRBV6-9 and TRBJ2-7; 8 bases are shared with TRBD1. Germline V gene lookup returns CDR1 MNHGY and CDR2 SVAAGI. The CDR3 loop spans 14 amino acids. V shed 3 bases and J 5 bases; nucleotides not matched to a gene: 6. CDR3 sequence: CASSYSVTGDEQYF. Here the CDR3 DNA reads TGTGCCAGCAGTTACTCGGTGACAGGGGACGAGCAGTACTTC.

The CDR3 sequence: CASGQPLGETQYF. The CDR3 DNA is TGTGCCAGCGGACAGCCTCTCGGGGAGACCCAGTACTTC. The chain combines TRBV10-3 with TRBJ2-5; the D gene is possibly TRBD1 (6 bases). Germline assignment: CDR1 ENHRY and CDR2 SYGVKD. The CDR3 has 13 amino acids. The ends were cut back, 10 bases at V and 5 bases at J, with 17 bases in the middle.

The rearrangement joins TRBV6-5 to TRBJ1-1; tentative D call: TRBD1 (5 bases). CDR3 length equals 14 residues. V gave up 2 bases and J gave up 4 bases, with 11 bases separating them. Germline V lookup: CDR1 MNHEY, CDR2 SVGAGI. As DNA, the CDR3 is TGTGCCAGCAGTTACGTTCAGGGCGGCACTGAAGCTTTCTTT. As protein: CASSYVQGGTEAFF.

The V gene is TRBV6-1, the J gene TRBJ1-2; TRBD1 aligns across 9 bases. The CDR3 sequence is 18 residues long. Germline loops: CDR1 MNHNS, CDR2 SASEGT. Germline trimming cut 3 bases from V and 4 bases from J; bases unmatched to any gene: 15. CDR3 sequence reads: CASSDPINYRGQGYGYTF. The DNA of the CDR3 is TGTGCCAGCAGTGATCCAATTAACTACAGGGGGCAGGGCTATGGCTACACCTTC.

The chain links TRBV6-5 to TRBJ2-7; D tentatively reads TRBD1 or TRBD2 (5 bases each). Trimming took 8 bases from V and 2 from J, leaving 13 bases between them. The CDR3 length is 13 residues. The V gene's germline CDR1 is MNHEY and CDR2 SVGAGI. The CDR3 spells CASRPGTAYEQYV. The CDR3 bases are TGTGCCAGCCGACCCGGGACGGCCTACGAGCAGTACGTC.

This sequence joins TRBV6-5 and TRBJ1-5, with unresolved D. Per germline, CDR1 MNHEY and CDR2 SVGAGI. This CDR3 contains 13 residues. V dropped 6 bases and J dropped 6 bases, with 12 bases sitting between them. The CDR3 nucleotides are TGTGCCAGCAGCGTGGGAGTGAGTCAGCCCCAGCATTTT. Encoded protein: CASSVGVSQPQHF.

This rearrangement joins TRBV5-8 to TRBJ2-2; TRBD1 matches 8 bases. With V trimmed by 2 bases and J by 3 bases, 3 bases remained unmatched. The CDR3 loop spans 15 amino acids. Germline CDR1 is SGHTS and CDR2 is YDEGEE. The DNA for the CDR3 is TGTGCCAGCAGCTTTCGGACAGGGTACACCGGGGAGCTGTTTTTT. Protein product: CASSFRTGYTGELFF. Full variable domain (missing parts from reference TRBV5-8 and TRBJ2-2): EAGVTQSPTHLIKTRGQQATLRCSPISGHTSVYWYQQALGLGLQFLLWYDEGEERNRGNFPPRFSGRQFPNYSSELNVNALELEDSALYLCASSFRTGYTGELFFGEGSRLTVL.

The chain has TRBV5-4 and TRBJ2-5; D is unresolved. The ends were cut back, 3 bases at V and 1 base at J, with 13 bases in the middle. Germline CDR1 SGHNT, CDR2 YYREEE (reference sequence). This CDR3 is 15 amino acids long. The CDR3 DNA is TGTGCCAGCAGCTCGACGGGTGTACTCCAAGAGACCCAGTACTTC. It specifies CASSSTGVLQETQYF. The full variable domain, with the rest looked up from reference TRBV5-4 and TRBJ2-5, is ETGVTQSPTHLIKTRGQQVTLRCSSQSGHNTVSWYQQALGQGPQFIFQYYREEENGRGNFPPRFSGLQFPNYSSELNVNALELDDSALYLCASSSTGVLQETQYFGPGTRLLVL.

This clone occurred a few times. The chain uses TRBV4-2 and TRBJ2-1; no clear D. The CDR3 runs 13 residues. V lost 7 bases, J lost 0 bases, and 7 bases lay in between. The germline gives CDR1 LGHNA, CDR2 YNFKEQ. CDR3 sequence reads: CASKWSSYNEQFF. CDR3 nucleotide sequence: TGTGCCAGCAAGTGGAGCTCCTACAATGAGCAGTTCTTC.

This clone was observed once. This chain connects TRBV9 to TRBJ2-3, with D tentatively TRBD1 or TRBD2 (5 bases each). Germline V gene data show CDR1 as SGDLS and CDR2 as YYNGEE. V was trimmed by 6 bases and J by 4 bases, leaving 15 bases between them. This CDR3 spans 14 amino acids. CDR3 protein: CASTRGDHPDTQYF. CDR3 DNA sequence: TGTGCCAGCACCCGAGGGGACCACCCAGATACGCAGTATTTT. Full variable domain (missing parts from reference TRBV9 and TRBJ2-3): DSGVTQTPKHLITATGQRVTLRCSPRSGDLSVYWYQQSLDQGLQFLIQYYNGEERAKGNILERFSAQQFPDLHSELNLSSLELGDSALYFCASTRGDHPDTQYFGPGTRLTVL.

The chain has TRBV13 and TRBJ2-1; tentatively, D is TRBD2 (6 bases). Per germline, CDR1 PRHDT and CDR2 FYEKMQ (reference sequence). With 5 bases removed from V and 2 bases from J, the gap between germline ends came to 13 bases. The CDR3 is 15 amino acids. The CDR3 sequence is CASSLGGATYNEQFF. The CDR3 region has the DNA TGTGCCAGCAGCCTGGGGGGTGCGACCTACAATGAGCAGTTCTTC.

J is TRBJ1-2 and V is TRBV5-1, with TRBD1 matching over 7 bases. CDR3 length equals 17 residues. The germline V gene has CDR1 SGHRS and CDR2 YFSETQ. Trimming took 0 bases from V and 4 from J; bases not matched to a gene: 12. The CDR3 DNA is TGCGCCAGCAGCTTGGGGGCCGGGACAGATGCTCCCTATGGCTACACCTTC. This sequence encodes CASSLGAGTDAPYGYTF.

The chain combines TRBV7-8 with TRBJ2-7; D tentatively reads TRBD1 or TRBD2 (5 bases each). V lost 2 bases, J lost 2 bases, and 13 bases lay in between. Germline V gene lookup returns CDR1 SGHVS and CDR2 FQNEAQ. The CDR3 covers 15 residues. CDR3 nucleotides: TGTGCCAGCAGCTTAAGAGGGACCCCCCCCTACGAGCAGTACGTC. Its protein product is CASSLRGTPPYEQYV.

This sequence joins TRBV11-2 and TRBJ2-1; perhaps TRBD2 as D (8 bases). Germline V gene sequence: CDR1 SGHAT, CDR2 FQNNGV. V dropped 7 bases and J dropped 10 bases, with 23 bases sitting between them. The CDR3 contains 15 residues. The CDR3 sequence: CASTLGGGGSSEQFF. CDR3 DNA: TGTGCCAGCACCCTAGGGGGCGGGGGGTCCTCGGAGCAGTTCTTC.

The chain couples TRBV7-8 to TRBJ1-5; D gene unclear. CDR1 SGHVS and CDR2 FQNEAQ come from the germline V gene. The CDR3 sequence is 15 residues long. V gave up 2 bases and J gave up 0 bases, with 8 bases separating them. This chain's CDR3 is CASSLSEYSNQPQHF. The CDR3 DNA reads as TGTGCCAGCAGCTTATCAGAGTATAGCAATCAGCCCCAGCATTTT.

This rearrangement joins TRBV9 to TRBJ1-3; 9 nucleotides align to TRBD1. After removal of 0 bases from V and 2 bases from J, the junction contained 3 bases not matched to a gene. Looked up from germline, CDR1 is SGDLS and CDR2 is YYNGEE. CDR3 length: 16 residues. The CDR3 DNA follows: TGTGCCAGCAGCGTAGGCCGGACAGGGGCTGGAAACACCATATATTTT. This codes for CASSVGRTGAGNTIYF.

The chain joins TRBV9 to TRBJ2-3, with D perhaps matching TRBD1 (6 bases). Germline CDR1 SGDLS, CDR2 YYNGEE. This CDR3 has 14 amino acids. The ends were cut back, 3 bases at V and 2 bases at J, with 10 bases in the middle. The DNA for the CDR3 is TGTGCCAGCAGCGGATCAGGGGTCACAGATACGCAGTATTTT. It is translated as CASSGSGVTDTQYF.

Details on this clone: One junction end disagrees with the germline gene, perhaps due to a read error. Within the sample, other DNA sequences also encode this same CDR3. The rearrangement joins TRBV11-2 to TRBJ1-2, with TRBD1 as a possible D gene (5 bases). CDR3 length: 13 residues. Germline V gives CDR1 SGHAT, CDR2 FQNNGV. DNA for the CDR3: TGCGCCAGCAAGGGCATACAGGCCTATGGCTACACCTTC. Translating gives CASKGIQAYGYTF.

V usage is TRBV7-9 and J usage is TRBJ2-5, with D possibly matching TRBD1 (6 bases). V was trimmed by 6 bases and J by 5 bases, leaving 16 bases between them. This CDR3 region has 14 residues. Germline values: CDR1 SEHNR, CDR2 FQNEAQ (reference sequence). The CDR3 here is CASSPSRGGETQYF. The CDR3 bases are TGTGCCAGCAGTCCTAGCAGGGGCGGGGAGACCCAGTACTTC. The full variable domain, its missing parts supplied by reference TRBV7-9 and TRBJ2-5, is DTGVSQNPRHKITKRGQNVTFRCDPISEHNRLYWYRQTLGQGPEFLTYFQNEAQLEKSRLLSDRFSAERPKGSFSTLEIQRTEQGDSAMYLCASSPSRGGETQYFGPGTRLLVL.

CDR3 protein: CASSFRGYNEKLFF. Written as DNA, the CDR3 is TGTGCCAGCAGTTTCCGGGGTTATAATGAAAAACTGTTTTTT. This rearrangement joins TRBV28 to TRBJ1-4; D gene unclear. The CDR3 has 14 amino acids. The ends were cut back, 3 bases at V and 4 bases at J, with 9 bases in the middle. Germline CDR1 and CDR2: MDHEN and SYDVKM.

The table lists this clone with a count of one. V gene TRBV14 combines with J gene TRBJ1-2; unclear D gene. Trimming stripped 7 bases from V and 6 bases from J, with 18 bases between. CDR3 length: 14 residues. Germline V gene sequence: CDR1 SGHDN, CDR2 FVKESK. As DNA, the CDR3 is TGTGCCAGCACACACAGCGGGCGACGGAATGGCTACACCTTC. Its protein is CASTHSGRRNGYTF.

V gene TRBV9 combines with J gene TRBJ1-1; 8 nucleotides align to TRBD1. CDR1 SGDLS and CDR2 YYNGEE come from the germline V gene. V dropped 4 bases and J dropped 4; count of bases not matched to a gene: 9. The CDR3 is made up of 15 amino acids. As DNA, the CDR3 is TGTGCCAGCAGCCTCACAGGGGGTGGTGGCACTGAAGCTTTCTTT. It encodes CASSLTGGGGTEAFF. Complete variable domain (other parts from reference TRBV9 and TRBJ1-1): DSGVTQTPKHLITATGQRVTLRCSPRSGDLSVYWYQQSLDQGLQFLIQYYNGEERAKGNILERFSAQQFPDLHSELNLSSLELGDSALYFCASSLTGGGGTEAFFGQGTRLTVV.

About this clone itself: The junction shows a germline mismatch at one end, possibly a read error. V usage is TRBV6-5 and J usage is TRBJ2-1; D is possibly TRBD2 (5 bases). This CDR3 region has 14 residues. Germline CDR1 and CDR2: MNHEY and SVGAGI. The DNA for the CDR3 is TGTGCCAGCGGGCCTCCGGGGTTATACAGTGAGCAGTTCTTC. As protein: CASGPPGLYSEQFF.

The J gene is TRBJ2-1, the V gene TRBV13; 7 bases agree with TRBD1. The CDR3 contains 14 residues. In germline, CDR1 is PRHDT, CDR2 FYEKMQ (reference sequence). The junction had 3 bases not matched to a gene; V was cut back by 1 base and J by 6 bases. As DNA, the CDR3 is TGTGCCAGCAGCTTAGTGGCAGGGGGCAATGAGCAGTTCTTC. The encoded protein is CASSLVAGGNEQFF.

The chain is built from TRBV6-6 and TRBJ2-3; D call uncertain. The CDR3 is made up of 16 amino acids. V lost 0 bases, J lost 4 bases, and 14 bases lay in between. The V gene's germline CDR1 is MNHNY and CDR2 SVGAGI (reference sequence). CDR3 amino acids: CASSYSRYARADTQYF. CDR3 bases: TGTGCCAGCAGTTACTCTCGCTACGCTCGGGCAGATACGCAGTATTTT.

The CDR3: CASSVGNGDSSNQPQHF. The CDR3 nucleotides are TGTGCCAGCAGCGTAGGCAACGGGGACAGTAGCAATCAGCCCCAGCATTTT. This chain joins TRBV9 and TRBJ1-5; 7 nucleotides line up with TRBD1. CDR3 length equals 17 residues. Germline-derived CDR1 and CDR2 are SGDLS and YYNGEE. V lost 0 bases and J lost 0; bases outside the gene matches: 6.